This entry describes one TCR beta chain. Its antigen remains unidentified. The sample comes from a study of OX40 agonist ivuxolimab in advanced cancers. Turning to the study itself: Patients were treated with intravenous ivuxolimab, dosed at 0.01 to 10 mg/kg and infused every 2 weeks. Study-level results: In general, CD8+ T cells held more expanded clones than CD4+ did, on average. Partial responders receiving 0.1-3.0 mg/kg showed among the lowest clonal expansion. The specificity for antigen of the expanded peripheral T cells was not determined.

Clones were read by immunoSEQ multiplex PCR, and TCRdb kept only the in-frame ones, dropping some. Of about 24,000 clones in the sample, roughly three quarters are singletons; the top ten hold more than 1.4%. Germline values: CDR1 LNHDA, CDR2 SQIVND (reference sequence). V was cut by 6 bases and J by 7 bases, with 15 bases left in between. The CDR3 contains 13 residues. The chain uses TRBV19 and TRBJ2-5, with D perhaps TRBD1 or TRBD2 (5 bases each). The sequencing here drew on CD4+ or CD8+ T cells sorted from blood, taken in a trial of the OX40 agonist ivuxolimab. This clonotype was sampled from an adult with an advanced solid tumor such as melanoma, head and neck, liver or kidney cancer. The CDR3 spells CASSLGPLRTQYF. In DNA form, the CDR3 reads TGTGCCAGTAGCCTGGGACCGCTGAGGACCCAGTACTTC.